This T cell receptor beta chain emerged from a study of neurological immune-mediated disorders. In TCRdb, the 5' RACE reads were re-called with MiXCR into one record per CDR3 protein. The sample shows more than 45,000 distinct CDR3 sequences, around 10% of them seen only once. The germline V and J ends were trimmed by 8 bases and 0 bases, with 12 bases remaining between them. Germline V gene sequence: CDR1 DFQATT, CDR2 SNEGSKA (reference sequence). This CDR3 spans 13 amino acids. V and J are TRBV20-1 and TRBJ2-3; D is unresolved. The sample consisted of PBMCs. The sequence was collected from a man in his sixties in good health. In DNA, the CDR3 is TGCAGTTCCGGGCATTATAGCACAGATACGCAGTATTTT. Translation: CSSGHYSTDTQYF.